A single TCR beta chain is shown here with its context. TCRdb reprocessed the RT-PCR reads via MiXCR and lists one record per CDR3 protein. The sample holds roughly 760,000 distinct CDR3 sequences, 21% seen once. Trimming removed 0 bases at V and 4 bases at J, with 7 bases between. The CDR3 runs 13 residues. Germline lookup yields CDR1 GTSNPN and CDR2 SVGIG (reference sequence). This sample was included in a study of response to subunit inactivated influenza vaccine. The source is a man aged 45-60 years who received an inactivated influenza vaccine. The chain employs TRBV30 and TRBJ2-1, with unresolved D. The sequencing used PBMCs from blood, collected 4 to 6 days after vaccination. The CDR3 DNA reads TGTGCCTGGAGTGTAACGGTTTACAATGAGCAGTTCTTC. Translation: CAWSVTVYNEQFF.